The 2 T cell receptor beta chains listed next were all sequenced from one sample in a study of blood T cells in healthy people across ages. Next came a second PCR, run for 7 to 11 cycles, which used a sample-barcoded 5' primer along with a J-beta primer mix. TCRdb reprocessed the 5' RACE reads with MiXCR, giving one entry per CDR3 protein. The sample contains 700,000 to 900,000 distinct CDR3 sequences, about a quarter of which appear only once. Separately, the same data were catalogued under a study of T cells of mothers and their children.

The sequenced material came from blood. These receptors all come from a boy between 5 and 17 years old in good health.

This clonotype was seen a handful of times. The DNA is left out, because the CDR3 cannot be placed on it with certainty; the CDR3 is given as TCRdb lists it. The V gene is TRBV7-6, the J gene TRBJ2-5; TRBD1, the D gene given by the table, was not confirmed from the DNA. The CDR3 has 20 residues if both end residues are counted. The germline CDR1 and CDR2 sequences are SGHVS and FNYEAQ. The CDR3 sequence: CASSLEGFTQYFGPGYEQYF.

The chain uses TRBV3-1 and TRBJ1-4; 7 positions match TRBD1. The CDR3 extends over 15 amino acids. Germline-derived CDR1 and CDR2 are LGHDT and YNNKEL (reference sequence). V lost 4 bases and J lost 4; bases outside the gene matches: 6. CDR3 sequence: CASSRPGQINEKLFF. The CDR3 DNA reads TGTGCCAGCAGCCGACCGGGACAGATTAATGAAAAACTGTTTTTT. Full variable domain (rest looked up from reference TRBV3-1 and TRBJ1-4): DTAVSQTPKYLVTQMGNDKSIKCEQNLGHDTMYWYKQDSKKFLKIMFSYNNKELIINETVPNRFSPKSPDKAHLNLHINSLELGDSAVYFCASSRPGQINEKLFFGSGTQLSVL.